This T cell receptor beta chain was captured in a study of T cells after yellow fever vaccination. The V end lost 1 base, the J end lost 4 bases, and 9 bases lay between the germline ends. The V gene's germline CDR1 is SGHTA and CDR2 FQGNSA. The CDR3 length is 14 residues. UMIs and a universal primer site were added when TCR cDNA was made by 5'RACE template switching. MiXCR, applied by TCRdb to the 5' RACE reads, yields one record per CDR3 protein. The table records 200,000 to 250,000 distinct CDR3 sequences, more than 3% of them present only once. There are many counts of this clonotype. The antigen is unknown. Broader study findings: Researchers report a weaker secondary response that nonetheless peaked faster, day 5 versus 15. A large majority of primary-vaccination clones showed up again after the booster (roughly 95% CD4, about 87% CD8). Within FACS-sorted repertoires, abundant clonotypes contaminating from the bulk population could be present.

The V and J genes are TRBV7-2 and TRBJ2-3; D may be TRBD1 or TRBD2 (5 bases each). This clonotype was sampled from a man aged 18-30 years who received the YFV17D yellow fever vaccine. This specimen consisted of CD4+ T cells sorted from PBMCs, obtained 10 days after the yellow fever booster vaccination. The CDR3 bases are TGTGCCAGCAGCTTAGGACGGGGACCAGATACGCAGTATTTT. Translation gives CASSLGRGPDTQYF.